This T cell receptor beta chain was captured in a study of T cells in narcolepsy. The study's findings and limits: Autoreactive clonotypes reportedly recurred in blood of same and different patients, not controls.

Details on this clone: Its specificity is not known.

Produced via immunoSEQ multiplex PCR; TCRdb's table is partial and in-frame only. The sample yields some 30,000 clones, about 85% seen once. The V end lost 5 bases, the J end lost 2 bases, and 5 bases lay between the germline ends. CDR1 MNHNY and CDR2 SVGAGI come from the germline V gene (reference sequence). The CDR3 has 12 residues. The V gene is TRBV6-6, the J gene TRBJ2-3; no clear D gene. The sequencing sample was made of CD45RA- memory CD4+ T cells from PBMCs. The TCR sequence derives from a human donor with narcolepsy. CDR3 nucleotides: TGTGCCAGCAGTCAAAACACAGATACGCAGTATTTT. This gives the protein CASSQNTDTQYF.